The sequence of this T cell receptor beta chain was determined in a study of cytomegalovirus exposure and HLA in healthy donors. Findings of the study overall: TCR beta V- and J-gene trimming was later associated with a missense DCLRE1C variant. The investigators catalogued 160 or so TCR beta chains as cytomegalovirus-associated.

Germline values: CDR1 SNHLY, CDR2 FYNNEI. The V end was cut by 7 bases, the J end by 8 bases, with 21 bases between. The CDR3 has 15 amino acids. Researchers ran the PCR with 60 Vbeta and 13 Jbeta primers. The table came from immunoSEQ multiplex PCR; TCRdb's copy has only in-frame clones and leaves some out. The profile shows about 170,000 clones, 60% to 80% of them singletons. As regards this clone: Antigen unknown.

The chain combines TRBV2 with TRBJ2-1, with D maybe TRBD2 (6 bases). What was sequenced was PBMCs. The receptor was derived from a woman in her 50s in good health and CMV-seropositive. The CDR3 DNA sequence: TGTGCCAGCACCTTCGGGGGTAGGCCCCGGGATGAGCAGTTCTTC. This encodes CASTFGGRPRDEQFF. Full variable domain (rest looked up from reference TRBV2 and TRBJ2-1): EPEVTQTPSHQVTQMGQEVILRCVPISNHLYFYWYRQILGQKVEFLVSFYNNEISEKSEIFDDQFSVERPDGSNFTLKIRSTKLEDSAMYFCASTFGGRPRDEQFFGPGTRLTVL.